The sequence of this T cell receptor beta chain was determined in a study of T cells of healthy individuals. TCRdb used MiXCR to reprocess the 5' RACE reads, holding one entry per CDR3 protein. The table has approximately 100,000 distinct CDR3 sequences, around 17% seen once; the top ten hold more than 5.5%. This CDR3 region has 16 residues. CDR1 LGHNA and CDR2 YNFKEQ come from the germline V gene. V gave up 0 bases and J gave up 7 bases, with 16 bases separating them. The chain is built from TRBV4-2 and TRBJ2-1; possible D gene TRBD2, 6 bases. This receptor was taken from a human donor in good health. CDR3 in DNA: TGTGCCAGCAGCCAAGATTGGAGGGGCCCGAGGAATGAGCAGTTCTTC. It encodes CASSQDWRGPRNEQFF.